This TCR beta chain was sequenced for a study of T cell responses to AZD1222 COVID-19 vaccine. J gave up 5 bases and V 2 bases, and 9 bases lay outside the gene matches. The CDR3 runs to 15 residues. From germline, CDR1 is GTSNPN and CDR2 SVGIG (reference sequence). This clone was found once. Its antigen is unidentified. The protocol was immunoSEQ multiplex PCR, while the TCRdb copy is restricted to in-frame clones and leaves out a portion. Altogether 90,000 to 95,000 clones are present, approximately 90% being singletons, with the ten largest covering 6% to 9%. Study-level points and caveats: White British ancestry dominated among donors, who included more females, and clonal diversity was possibly underestimated. Spike-specific TCR repertoires showed rising breadth and depth after two AZD1222 doses. Only after the peak T cell response were repertoires sampled.

The sample in question was peripheral blood, obtained on day 0 of AZD1222 vaccination. The receptor was isolated from an adult in good health. The chain has TRBV30 and TRBJ2-3; 8 bases agree with TRBD2. The CDR3 bases are TGTGCCTGGAGTCTAGCGGGTACGGTTCAAGATACGCAGTATTTT. Residues: CAWSLAGTVQDTQYF.